There are many counts of the clone carrying this T cell receptor beta chain. Antigen specificity is unknown. This specimen belongs to a study of molecular identifiers for immune sequencing clone quantification. Findings of the study overall: Clones that had above 20 RNA copies took up over 99% of effector molecules but under 1% in naive cells.

As previously described, bulk TCR libraries were made using listed TCR primers. In TCRdb, the PCR reads were re-called with MiXCR into one record per CDR3 protein. The sample has hundreds of thousands of distinct CDR3 sequences, roughly a fifth seen once; the top ten hold roughly 0.86%. Preparation of naive CD8 libraries involved roughly 17,000 to 1,000,000 sorted cells and 10%, 30% or 50% RNA. Naive CD8 T cells were sorted as CD8+CD4-CCR7+CD45RA+. The TCR originated in a human donor in good health. Some libraries in this study had Jurkat cell RNA spiked in. Sequenced input: naive CD8+ T cells from blood, with Jurkat cell RNA spiked in. Regarding subset: FACS-sorted CD8+CD4-CCR7+CD45RA+ naive T cells.

CDR3 region: CASSPGLMNTEAFF. The CDR3 DNA is TGTGCCAGTAGCCCAGGGTTAATGAACACTGAAGCTTTCTTT. The chain is built from TRBV19 and TRBJ1-1; possible D gene TRBD1, 5 bases. Germline-derived CDR1 and CDR2 are LNHDA and SQIVND (reference sequence). The CDR3 is 14 residues long. The V end was cut by 6 bases, the J end by 0 bases, with 11 bases between.